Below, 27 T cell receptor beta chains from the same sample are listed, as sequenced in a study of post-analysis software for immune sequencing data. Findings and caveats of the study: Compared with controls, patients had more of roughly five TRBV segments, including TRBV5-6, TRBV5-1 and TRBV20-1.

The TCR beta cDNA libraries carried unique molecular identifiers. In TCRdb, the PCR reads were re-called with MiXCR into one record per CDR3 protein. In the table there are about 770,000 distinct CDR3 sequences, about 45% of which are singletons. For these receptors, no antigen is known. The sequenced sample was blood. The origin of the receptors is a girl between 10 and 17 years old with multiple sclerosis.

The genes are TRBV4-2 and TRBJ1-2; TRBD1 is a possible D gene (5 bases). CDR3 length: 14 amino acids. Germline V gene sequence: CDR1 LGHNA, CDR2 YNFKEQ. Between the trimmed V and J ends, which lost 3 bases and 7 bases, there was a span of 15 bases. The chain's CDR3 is CASSQEVGALGYTF. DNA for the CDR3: TGTGCCAGCAGCCAGGAGGTAGGGGCCCTTGGCTACACCTTC.

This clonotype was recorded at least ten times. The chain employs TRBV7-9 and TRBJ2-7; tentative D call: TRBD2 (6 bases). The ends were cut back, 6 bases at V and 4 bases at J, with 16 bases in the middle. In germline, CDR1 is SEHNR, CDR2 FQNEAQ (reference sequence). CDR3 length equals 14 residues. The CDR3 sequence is CASSPRDLLYEQYF. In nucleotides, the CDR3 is TGTGCCAGCAGTCCTCGGGACTTGCTTTACGAGCAGTACTTC. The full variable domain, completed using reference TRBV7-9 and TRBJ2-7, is DTGVSQNPRHKITKRGQNVTFRCDPISEHNRLYWYRQTLGQGPEFLTYFQNEAQLEKSRLLSDRFSAERPKGSFSTLEIQRTEQGDSAMYLCASSPRDLLYEQYFGPGTRLTVT.

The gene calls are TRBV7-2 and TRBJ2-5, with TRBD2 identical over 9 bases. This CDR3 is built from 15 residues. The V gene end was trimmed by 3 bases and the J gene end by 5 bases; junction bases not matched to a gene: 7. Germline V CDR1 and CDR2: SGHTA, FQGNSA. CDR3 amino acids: CASSLTSGYVETQYF. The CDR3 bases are TGTGCCAGCAGCTTGACTAGCGGATATGTGGAGACCCAGTACTTC.

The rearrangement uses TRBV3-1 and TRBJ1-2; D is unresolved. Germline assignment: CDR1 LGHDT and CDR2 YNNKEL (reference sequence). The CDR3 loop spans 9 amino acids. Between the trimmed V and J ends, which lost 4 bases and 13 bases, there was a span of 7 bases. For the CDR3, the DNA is TGTGCCAGCAGCCCTCCTTCCACCTTC. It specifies CASSPPSTF.

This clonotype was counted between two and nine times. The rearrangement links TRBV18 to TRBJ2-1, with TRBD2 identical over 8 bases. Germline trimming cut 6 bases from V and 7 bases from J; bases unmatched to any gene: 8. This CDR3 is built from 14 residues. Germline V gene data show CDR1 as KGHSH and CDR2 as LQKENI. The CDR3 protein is CASSPSSGRNEQFF. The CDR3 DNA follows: TGTGCCAGCTCCCCTTCCAGCGGGAGAAATGAGCAGTTCTTC.

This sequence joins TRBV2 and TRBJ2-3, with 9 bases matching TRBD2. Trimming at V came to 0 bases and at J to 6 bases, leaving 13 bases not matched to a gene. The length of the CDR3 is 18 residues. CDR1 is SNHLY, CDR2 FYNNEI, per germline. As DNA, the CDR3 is TGTGCCAGCAGTGAAGCAGGTGGGGCTAGCGGGATATCCGATACGCAGTATTTT. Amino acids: CASSEAGGASGISDTQYF. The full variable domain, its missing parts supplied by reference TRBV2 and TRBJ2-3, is EPEVTQTPSHQVTQMGQEVILRCVPISNHLYFYWYRQILGQKVEFLVSFYNNEISEKSEIFDDQFSVERPDGSNFTLKIRSTKLEDSAMYFCASSEAGGASGISDTQYFGPGTRLTVL.

CDR3 DNA: TGTGCCAGCAGCTTAGGGACAGGGATTAATCAGCCCCAGCATTTT. Encoded protein: CASSLGTGINQPQHF. V and J are TRBV7-2 and TRBJ1-5; 8 positions match TRBD1. Trimming took 1 base from V and 4 from J; bases not matched to a gene: 3. Germline CDR1 SGHTA, CDR2 FQGNSA. The CDR3 has 15 residues.

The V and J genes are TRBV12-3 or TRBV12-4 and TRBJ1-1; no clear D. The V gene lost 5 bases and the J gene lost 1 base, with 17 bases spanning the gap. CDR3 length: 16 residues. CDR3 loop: CASSSRDETPNTEAFF. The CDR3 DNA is TGTGCCAGCAGTAGTCGCGACGAGACACCGAACACTGAAGCTTTCTTT.

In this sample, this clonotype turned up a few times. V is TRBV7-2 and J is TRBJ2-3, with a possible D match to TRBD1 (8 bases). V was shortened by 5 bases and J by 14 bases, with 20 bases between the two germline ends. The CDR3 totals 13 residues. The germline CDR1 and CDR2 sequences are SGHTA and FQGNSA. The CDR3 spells CASSKRQGRAAYF. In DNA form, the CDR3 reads TGTGCCAGCAGCAAACGACAGGGGAGGGCGGCGTATTTT.

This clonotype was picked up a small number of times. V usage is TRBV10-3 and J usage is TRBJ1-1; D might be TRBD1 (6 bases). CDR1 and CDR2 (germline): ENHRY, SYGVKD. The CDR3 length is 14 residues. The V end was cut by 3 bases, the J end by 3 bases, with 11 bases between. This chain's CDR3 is CAISEGEGDTEAFF. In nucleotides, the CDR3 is TGTGCCATCAGTGAAGGTGAGGGGGACACTGAAGCTTTCTTT.

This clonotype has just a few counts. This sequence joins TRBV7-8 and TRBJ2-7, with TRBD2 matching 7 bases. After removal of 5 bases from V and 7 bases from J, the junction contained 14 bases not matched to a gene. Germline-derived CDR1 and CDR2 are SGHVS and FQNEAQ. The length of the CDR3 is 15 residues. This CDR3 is CASSGRLASRGEQYF. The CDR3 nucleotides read TGTGCCAGCAGCGGCCGACTAGCCAGTCGCGGGGAGCAGTACTTC.

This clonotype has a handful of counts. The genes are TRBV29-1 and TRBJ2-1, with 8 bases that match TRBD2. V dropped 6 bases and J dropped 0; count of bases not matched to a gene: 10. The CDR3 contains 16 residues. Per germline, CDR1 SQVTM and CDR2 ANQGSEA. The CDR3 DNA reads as TGCAGCGTCCAGCCCACTAGCGGCCACTCCTACAATGAGCAGTTCTTC. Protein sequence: CSVQPTSGHSYNEQFF.

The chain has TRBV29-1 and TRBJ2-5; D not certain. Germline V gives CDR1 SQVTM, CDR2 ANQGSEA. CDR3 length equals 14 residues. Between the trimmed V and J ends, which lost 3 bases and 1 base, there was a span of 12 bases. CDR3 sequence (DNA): TGCAGCGTTGACCCTGGCGGCGGCCAAGAGACCCAGTACTTC. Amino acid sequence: CSVDPGGGQETQYF.

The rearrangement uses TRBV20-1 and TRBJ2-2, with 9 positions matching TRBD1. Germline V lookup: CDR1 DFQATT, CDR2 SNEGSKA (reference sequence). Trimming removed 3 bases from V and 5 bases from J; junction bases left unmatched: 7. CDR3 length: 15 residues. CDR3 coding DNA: TGCAGTGCTAGGAGGACAGGGGCTCGGACCGGGGAGCTGTTTTTT. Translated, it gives CSARRTGARTGELFF.

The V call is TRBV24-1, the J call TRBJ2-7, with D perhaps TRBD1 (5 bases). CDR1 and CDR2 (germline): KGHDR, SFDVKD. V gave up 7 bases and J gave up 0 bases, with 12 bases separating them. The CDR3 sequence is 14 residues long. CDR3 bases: TGTGCCACCAGCGCAGGGCCCAGCTCCTACGAGCAGTACTTC. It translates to CATSAGPSSYEQYF.

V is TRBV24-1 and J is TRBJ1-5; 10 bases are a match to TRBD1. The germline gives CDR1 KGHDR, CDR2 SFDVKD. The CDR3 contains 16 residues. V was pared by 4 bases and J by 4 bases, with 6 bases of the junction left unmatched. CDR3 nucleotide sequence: TGTGCCACCAGTGACCCGGGACAGGGGAGGAATCAGCCCCAGCATTTT. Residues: CATSDPGQGRNQPQHF.

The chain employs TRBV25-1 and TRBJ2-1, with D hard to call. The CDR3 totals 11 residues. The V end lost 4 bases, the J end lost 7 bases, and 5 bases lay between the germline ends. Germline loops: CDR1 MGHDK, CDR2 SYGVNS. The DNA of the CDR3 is TGTGCCAGCAGTGCCAGGAATGAGCAGTTCTTC. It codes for CASSARNEQFF.

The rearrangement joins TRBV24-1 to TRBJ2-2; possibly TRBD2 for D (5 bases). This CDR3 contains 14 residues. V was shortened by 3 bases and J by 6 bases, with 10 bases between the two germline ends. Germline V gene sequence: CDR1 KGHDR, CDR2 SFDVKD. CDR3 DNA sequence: TGTGCCACCAGTGATCCCGGGGTCTCCGGGGAGCTGTTTTTT. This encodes CATSDPGVSGELFF.

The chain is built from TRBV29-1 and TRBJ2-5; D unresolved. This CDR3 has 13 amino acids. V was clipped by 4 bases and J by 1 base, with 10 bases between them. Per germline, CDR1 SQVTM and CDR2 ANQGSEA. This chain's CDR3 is CSVASRFQETQYF. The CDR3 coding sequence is TGCAGCGTTGCGTCGCGGTTCCAAGAGACCCAGTACTTC. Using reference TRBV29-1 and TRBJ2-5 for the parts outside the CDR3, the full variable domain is SAVISQKPSRDICQRGTSLTIQCQVDSQVTMMFWYRQQPGQSLTLIATANQGSEATYESGFVIDKFPISRPNLTFSTLTVSNMSPEDSSIYLCSVASRFQETQYFGPGTRLLVL.

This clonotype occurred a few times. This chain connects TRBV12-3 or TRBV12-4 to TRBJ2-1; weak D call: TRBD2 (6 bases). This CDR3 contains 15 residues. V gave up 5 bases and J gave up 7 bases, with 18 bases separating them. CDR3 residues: CASSPTGLDGNEQFF. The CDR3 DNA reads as TGTGCCAGCAGTCCCACGGGACTCGATGGGAATGAGCAGTTCTTC.

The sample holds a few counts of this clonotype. For the CDR3, the DNA is TGTGCCTGGAGTGGTAGGACAGTTTTTAACTATGGCTACACCTTC. Its translation is CAWSGRTVFNYGYTF. This sequence joins TRBV30 and TRBJ1-2, with D maybe TRBD1 (6 bases). This CDR3 contains 15 residues. V was clipped by 1 base and J by 1 base, with 13 bases between them. Germline CDR1 and CDR2: GTSNPN and SVGIG (reference sequence).

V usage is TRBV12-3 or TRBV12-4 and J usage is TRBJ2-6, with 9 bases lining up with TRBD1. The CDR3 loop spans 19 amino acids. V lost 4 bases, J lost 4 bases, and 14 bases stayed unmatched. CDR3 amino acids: CASSWASRDRALGANVLTF. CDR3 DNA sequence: TGTGCCAGCAGTTGGGCGTCCCGGGACAGGGCCTTAGGGGCCAACGTCCTGACTTTC.

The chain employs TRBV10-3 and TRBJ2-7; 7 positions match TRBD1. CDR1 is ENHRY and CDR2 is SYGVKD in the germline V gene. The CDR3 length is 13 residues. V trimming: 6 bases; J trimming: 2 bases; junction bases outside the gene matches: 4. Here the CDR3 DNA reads TGTGCCATCAGGGCCGGGACAGCCTACGAGCAGTACTTC. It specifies CAIRAGTAYEQYF.

The CDR3 loop reads CASSVALTGGTDTQYF. CDR3 in DNA: TGTGCCAGCAGCGTAGCCCTGACAGGGGGCACAGATACGCAGTATTTT. This rearrangement joins TRBV9 to TRBJ2-3, with TRBD1 identical over 8 bases. The CDR3 has 16 amino acids. Trimming cost V 0 bases and J 1 base; bases outside gene matches: 4. Looked up from germline, CDR1 is SGDLS and CDR2 is YYNGEE.

The CDR3 nucleotides are TGTGCCAGCAGCCCGGGACACAGGCATGAAAAACTGTTTTTT. Amino acid sequence: CASSPGHRHEKLFF. V is TRBV27 and J is TRBJ1-4, with D possibly matching TRBD1 (6 bases). Germline V gives CDR1 MNHEY, CDR2 SMNVEV (reference sequence). V lost 6 bases and J lost 6, with 14 bases in between. CDR3 length: 14 residues.

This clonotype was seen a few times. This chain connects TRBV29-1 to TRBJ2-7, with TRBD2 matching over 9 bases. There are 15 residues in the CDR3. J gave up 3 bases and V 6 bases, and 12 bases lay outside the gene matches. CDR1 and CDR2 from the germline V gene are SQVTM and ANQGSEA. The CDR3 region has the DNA TGCAGCGTCACACCCTCTAGCGGGAAGGACTACGAGCAGTACTTC. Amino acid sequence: CSVTPSSGKDYEQYF.

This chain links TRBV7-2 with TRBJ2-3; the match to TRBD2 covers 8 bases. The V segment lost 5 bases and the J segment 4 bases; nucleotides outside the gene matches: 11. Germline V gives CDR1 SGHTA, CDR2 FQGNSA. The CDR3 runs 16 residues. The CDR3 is CASSLTIAGLADTQYF. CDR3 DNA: TGTGCCAGCAGCCTGACCATAGCGGGATTGGCAGATACGCAGTATTTT.